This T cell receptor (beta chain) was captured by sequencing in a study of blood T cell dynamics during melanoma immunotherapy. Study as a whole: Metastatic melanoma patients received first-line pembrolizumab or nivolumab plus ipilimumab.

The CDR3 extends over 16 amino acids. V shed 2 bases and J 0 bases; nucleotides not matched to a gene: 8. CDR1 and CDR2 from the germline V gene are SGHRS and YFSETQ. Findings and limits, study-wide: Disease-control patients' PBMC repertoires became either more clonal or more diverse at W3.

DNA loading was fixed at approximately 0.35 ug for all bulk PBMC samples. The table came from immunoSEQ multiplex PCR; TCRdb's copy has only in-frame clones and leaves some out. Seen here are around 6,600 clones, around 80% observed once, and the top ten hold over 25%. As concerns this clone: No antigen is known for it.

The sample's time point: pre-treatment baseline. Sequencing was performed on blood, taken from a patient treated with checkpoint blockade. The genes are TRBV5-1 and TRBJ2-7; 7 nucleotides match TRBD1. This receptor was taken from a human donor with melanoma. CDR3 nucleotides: TGCGCCAGCAGCTTCCAGAGCAGGGGGTCCTCCTACGAGCAGTACTTC. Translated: CASSFQSRGSSYEQYF. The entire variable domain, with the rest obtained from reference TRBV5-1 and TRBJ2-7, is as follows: KAGVTQTPRYLIKTRGQQVTLSCSPISGHRSVSWYQQTPGQGLQFLFEYFSETQRNKGNFPGRFSGRQFSNSRSEMNVSTLELGDSALYLCASSFQSRGSSYEQYFGPGTRLTVT.